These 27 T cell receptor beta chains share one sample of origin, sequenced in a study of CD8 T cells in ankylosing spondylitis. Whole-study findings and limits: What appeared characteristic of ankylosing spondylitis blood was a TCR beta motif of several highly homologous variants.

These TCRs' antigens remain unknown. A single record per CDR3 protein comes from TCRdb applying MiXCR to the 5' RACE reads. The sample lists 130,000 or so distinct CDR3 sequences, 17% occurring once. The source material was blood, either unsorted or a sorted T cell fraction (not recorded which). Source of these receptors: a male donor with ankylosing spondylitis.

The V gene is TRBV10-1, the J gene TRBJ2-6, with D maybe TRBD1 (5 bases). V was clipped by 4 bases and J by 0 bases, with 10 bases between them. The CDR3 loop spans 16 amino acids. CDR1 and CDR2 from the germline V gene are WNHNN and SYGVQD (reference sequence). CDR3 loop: CASSGTTSSGANVLTF. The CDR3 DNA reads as TGCGCCAGCAGTGGGACAACCTCCTCTGGGGCCAACGTCCTGACTTTC.

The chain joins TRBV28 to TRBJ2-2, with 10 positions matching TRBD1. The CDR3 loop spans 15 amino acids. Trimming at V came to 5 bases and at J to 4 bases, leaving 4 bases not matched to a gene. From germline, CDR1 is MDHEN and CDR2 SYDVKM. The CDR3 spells CASSLRDRGTGELFF. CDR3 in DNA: TGTGCCAGCAGTCTCCGGGACAGGGGCACCGGGGAGCTGTTTTTT. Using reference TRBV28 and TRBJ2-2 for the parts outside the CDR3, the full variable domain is DVKVTQSSRYLVKRTGEKVFLECVQDMDHENMFWYRQDPGLGLRLIYFSYDVKMKEKGDIPEGYSVSREKKERFSLILESASTNQTSMYLCASSLRDRGTGELFFGEGSRLTVL.

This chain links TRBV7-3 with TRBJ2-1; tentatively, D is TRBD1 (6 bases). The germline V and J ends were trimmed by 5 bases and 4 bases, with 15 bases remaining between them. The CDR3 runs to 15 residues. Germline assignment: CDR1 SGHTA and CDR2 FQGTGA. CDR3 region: CASSPTQGIYNEQFF. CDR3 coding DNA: TGTGCCAGCAGCCCAACACAGGGAATATACAATGAGCAGTTCTTC.

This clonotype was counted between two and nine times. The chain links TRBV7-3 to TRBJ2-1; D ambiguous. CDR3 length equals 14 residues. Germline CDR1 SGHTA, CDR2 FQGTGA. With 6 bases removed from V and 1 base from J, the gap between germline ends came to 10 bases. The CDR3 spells CASSFHVSYNEQFF. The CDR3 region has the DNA TGTGCCAGCAGTTTTCATGTTTCCTACAATGAGCAGTTCTTC.

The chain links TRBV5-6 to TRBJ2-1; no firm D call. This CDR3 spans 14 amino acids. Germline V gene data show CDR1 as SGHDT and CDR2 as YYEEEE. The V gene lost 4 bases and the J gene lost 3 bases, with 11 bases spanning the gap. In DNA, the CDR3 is TGTGCCAGCAGCAACCTTAACTACTACAATGAGCAGTTCTTC. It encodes CASSNLNYYNEQFF.

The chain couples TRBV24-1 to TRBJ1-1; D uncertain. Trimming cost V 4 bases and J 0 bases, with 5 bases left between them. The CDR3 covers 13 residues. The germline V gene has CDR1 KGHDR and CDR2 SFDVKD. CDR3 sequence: CATSDDMNTEAFF. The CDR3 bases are TGTGCCACCAGTGACGACATGAACACTGAAGCTTTCTTT.

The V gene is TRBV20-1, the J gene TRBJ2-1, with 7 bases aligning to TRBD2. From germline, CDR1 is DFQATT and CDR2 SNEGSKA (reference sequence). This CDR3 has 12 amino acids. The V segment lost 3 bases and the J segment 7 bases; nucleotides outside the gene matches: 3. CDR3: CSASSGYNEQFF. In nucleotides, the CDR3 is TGCAGTGCTAGTAGCGGGTATAATGAGCAGTTCTTC.

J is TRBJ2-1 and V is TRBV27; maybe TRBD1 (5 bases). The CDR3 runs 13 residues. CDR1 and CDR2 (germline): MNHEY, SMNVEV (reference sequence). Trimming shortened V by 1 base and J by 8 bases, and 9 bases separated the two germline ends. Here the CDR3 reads CASSLFREHEQFF. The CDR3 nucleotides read TGTGCCAGCAGTTTATTCAGGGAACATGAGCAGTTCTTC.

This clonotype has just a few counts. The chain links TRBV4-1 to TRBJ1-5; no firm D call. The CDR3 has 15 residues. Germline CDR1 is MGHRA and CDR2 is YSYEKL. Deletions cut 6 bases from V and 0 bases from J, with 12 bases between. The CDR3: CASSLGLSSNQPQHF. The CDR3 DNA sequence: TGCGCCAGCAGTCTCGGACTGAGTAGCAATCAGCCCCAGCATTTT.

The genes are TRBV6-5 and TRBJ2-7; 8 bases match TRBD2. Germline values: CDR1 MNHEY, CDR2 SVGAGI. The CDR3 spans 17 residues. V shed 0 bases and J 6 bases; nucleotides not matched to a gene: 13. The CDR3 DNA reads TGTGCCAGCAGTTACTCCCAGGTGGGACTAGGGGCGTCCGAGCAGTACTTC. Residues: CASSYSQVGLGASEQYF.

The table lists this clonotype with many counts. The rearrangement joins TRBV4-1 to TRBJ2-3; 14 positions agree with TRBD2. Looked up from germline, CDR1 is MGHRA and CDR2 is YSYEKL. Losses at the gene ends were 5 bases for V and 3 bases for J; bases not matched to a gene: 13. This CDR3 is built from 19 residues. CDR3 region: CASSGSGTSGSLGTDTQYF. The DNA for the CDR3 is TGCGCCAGCAGCGGCTCCGGGACTAGCGGGAGCCTAGGTACAGATACGCAGTATTTT.

In nucleotides, the CDR3 is TGTGCCAGCAGCGTAGCTAGCGGGGCATCCTACGAGCAGTACTTC. As protein: CASSVASGASYEQYF. The rearrangement uses TRBV9 and TRBJ2-7, with TRBD2 matching 9 bases. With V trimmed by 0 bases and J by 1 base, 2 bases remained unmatched. Germline CDR1 and CDR2: SGDLS and YYNGEE. The CDR3 loop spans 15 amino acids.

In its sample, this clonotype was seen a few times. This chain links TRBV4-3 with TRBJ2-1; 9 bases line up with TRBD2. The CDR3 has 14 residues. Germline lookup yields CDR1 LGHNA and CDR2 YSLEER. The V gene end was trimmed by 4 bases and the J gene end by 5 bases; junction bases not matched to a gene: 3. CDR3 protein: CASSPGTSNNEQFF. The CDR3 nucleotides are TGCGCCAGCAGCCCCGGGACTAGCAACAATGAGCAGTTCTTC.

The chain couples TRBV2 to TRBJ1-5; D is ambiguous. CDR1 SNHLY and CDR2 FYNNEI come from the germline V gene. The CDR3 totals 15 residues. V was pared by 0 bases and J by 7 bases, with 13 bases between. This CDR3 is CASSEASGGVQPQHF. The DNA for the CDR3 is TGTGCCAGCAGTGAAGCCTCGGGAGGTGTACAGCCCCAGCATTTT.

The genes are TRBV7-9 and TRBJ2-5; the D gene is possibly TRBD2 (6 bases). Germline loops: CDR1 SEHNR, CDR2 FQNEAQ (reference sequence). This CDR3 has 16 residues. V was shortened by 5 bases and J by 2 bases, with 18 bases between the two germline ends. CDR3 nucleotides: TGTGCCAGCAGCGCCACGTTAGGACTAACTCAAGAGACCCAGTACTTC. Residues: CASSATLGLTQETQYF.

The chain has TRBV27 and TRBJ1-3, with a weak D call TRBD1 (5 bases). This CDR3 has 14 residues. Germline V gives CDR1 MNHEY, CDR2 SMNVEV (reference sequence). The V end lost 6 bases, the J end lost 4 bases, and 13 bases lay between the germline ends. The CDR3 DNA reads TGTGCCAGCAGAGGGGTCAGCACAGGAAACACCATATATTTT. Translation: CASRGVSTGNTIYF.

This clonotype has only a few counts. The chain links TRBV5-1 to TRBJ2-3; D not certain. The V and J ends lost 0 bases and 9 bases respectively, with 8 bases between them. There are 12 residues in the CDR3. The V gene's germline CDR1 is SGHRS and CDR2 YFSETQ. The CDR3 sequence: CASSLESDTQYF. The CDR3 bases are TGCGCCAGCAGCTTGGAGTCGGACACGCAGTATTTT. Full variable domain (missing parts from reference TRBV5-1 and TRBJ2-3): KAGVTQTPRYLIKTRGQQVTLSCSPISGHRSVSWYQQTPGQGLQFLFEYFSETQRNKGNFPGRFSGRQFSNSRSEMNVSTLELGDSALYLCASSLESDTQYFGPGTRLTVL.

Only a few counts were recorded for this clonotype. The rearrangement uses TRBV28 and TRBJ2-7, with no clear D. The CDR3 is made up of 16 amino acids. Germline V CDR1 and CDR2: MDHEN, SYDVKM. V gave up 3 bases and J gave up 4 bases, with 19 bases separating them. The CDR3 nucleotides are TGTGCCAGCAGTTTGTCAGTTGGCGGACCGTCTTACGAGCAGTACTTC. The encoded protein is CASSLSVGGPSYEQYF.

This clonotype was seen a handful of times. The CDR3 coding sequence is TGTGCCAGCGGGACTAGCGGCGAAGAGACCCAGTACTTC. Encoded protein: CASGTSGEETQYF. This sequence joins TRBV7-8 and TRBJ2-5, with 11 bases matching TRBD2. The CDR3 runs to 13 residues. The germline gives CDR1 SGHVS, CDR2 FQNEAQ. V trimming: 8 bases; J trimming: 3 bases; junction bases outside the gene matches: 2.

Written as DNA, the CDR3 is TGTGCCAGCAGGGGAGAAGTGAACACTGAAGCTTTCTTT. Amino acid sequence: CASRGEVNTEAFF. J is TRBJ1-1 and V is TRBV6-1, with D uncertain. CDR3 length: 13 amino acids. With 6 bases removed from V and 0 bases from J, the gap between germline ends came to 8 bases. CDR1 and CDR2 from the germline V gene are MNHNS and SASEGT.

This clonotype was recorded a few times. The CDR3 here is CASSLVAGDRYNEQFF. The CDR3 DNA sequence: TGTGCCAGCAGCTTAGTGGCGGGAGATAGGTACAATGAGCAGTTCTTC. This chain links TRBV7-9 with TRBJ2-1; 7 nucleotides match TRBD2. V gave up 1 base and J gave up 4 bases; unmatched junction bases: 7. The CDR3 is 16 amino acids. Per the germline V gene, CDR1 is SEHNR and CDR2 is FQNEAQ (reference sequence). Supplemented by reference TRBV7-9 and TRBJ2-1, the full variable domain reads DTGVSQNPRHKITKRGQNVTFRCDPISEHNRLYWYRQTLGQGPEFLTYFQNEAQLEKSRLLSDRFSAERPKGSFSTLEIQRTEQGDSAMYLCASSLVAGDRYNEQFFGPGTRLTVL.

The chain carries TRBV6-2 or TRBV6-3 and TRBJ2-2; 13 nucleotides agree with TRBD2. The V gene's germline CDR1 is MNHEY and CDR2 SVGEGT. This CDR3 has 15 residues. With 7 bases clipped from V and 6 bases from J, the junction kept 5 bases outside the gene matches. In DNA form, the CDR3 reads TGTGCCAGCACCGGGACTAGCGGGACCGCCGGGGAGCTGTTTTTT. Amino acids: CASTGTSGTAGELFF.

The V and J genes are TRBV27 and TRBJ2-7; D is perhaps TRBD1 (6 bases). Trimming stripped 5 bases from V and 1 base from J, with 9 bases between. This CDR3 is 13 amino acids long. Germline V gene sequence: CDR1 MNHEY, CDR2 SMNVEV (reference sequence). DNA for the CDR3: TGTGCCAGCAGTCGCGGACAGTCCTACGAGCAGTACTTC. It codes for CASSRGQSYEQYF.

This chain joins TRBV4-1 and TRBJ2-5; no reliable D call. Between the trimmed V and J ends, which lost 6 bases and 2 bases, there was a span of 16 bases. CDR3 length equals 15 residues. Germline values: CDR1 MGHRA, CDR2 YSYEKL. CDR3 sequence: CASRPRIHLQETQYF. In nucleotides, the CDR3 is TGCGCCAGCAGACCCCGGATCCACCTTCAAGAGACCCAGTACTTC.

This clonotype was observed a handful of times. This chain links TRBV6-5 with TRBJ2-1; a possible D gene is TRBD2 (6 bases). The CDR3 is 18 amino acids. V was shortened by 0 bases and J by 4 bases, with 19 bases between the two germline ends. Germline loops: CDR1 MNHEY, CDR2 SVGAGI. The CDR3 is CASSYSIIGRGLYNEQFF. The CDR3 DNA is TGTGCCAGCAGTTACTCGATAATCGGGAGAGGGCTTTACAATGAGCAGTTCTTC.

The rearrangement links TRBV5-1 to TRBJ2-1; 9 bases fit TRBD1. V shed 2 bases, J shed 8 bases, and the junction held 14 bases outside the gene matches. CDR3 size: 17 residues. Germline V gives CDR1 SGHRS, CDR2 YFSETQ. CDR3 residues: CASSFEGQGLLVDEQFF. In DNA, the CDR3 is TGCGCCAGCAGCTTTGAGGGACAGGGCCTCTTAGTGGATGAGCAGTTCTTC.

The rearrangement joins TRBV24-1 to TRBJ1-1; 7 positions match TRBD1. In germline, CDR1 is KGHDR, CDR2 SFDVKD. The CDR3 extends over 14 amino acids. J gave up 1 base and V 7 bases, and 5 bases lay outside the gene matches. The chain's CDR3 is CATSRDSTNTEAFF. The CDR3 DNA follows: TGTGCCACCAGCCGGGACAGCACGAACACTGAAGCTTTCTTT.